This T cell receptor (beta chain) was profiled in a study of T cells in Graves' hyperthyroidism and ophthalmopathy. This clonotype was observed a handful of times. Its target is unknown. This could be a read error, since a much larger clone is one nucleotide away. Template material for amplifying TCR beta CDR3 regions consisted of RNA transcripts. During a first-round RT-PCR of the TCR CDR3, the HTBI primer set was used. TCRdb used MiXCR to reprocess the multiplex PCR reads, holding one entry per CDR3 protein. The sample consists of hundreds of thousands of distinct CDR3 sequences, more than 30% of them appearing once. Study observations and caveats: Researchers found most expanded thyroid clonotypes above 0.001 in blood as well.

Each patient was aged 18 to 65 and had newly diagnosed hyperthyroidism of under 2 months' duration. Those patients with uncontrolled infection, other autoimmune disease, pregnancy or lactation were excluded. Diagnoses used clinical symptoms, serum thyroxine and TRAb, thyroid ultrasound and orbital computed tomography. Material for sequencing was blood. This TCR was recovered from a man younger than 30 with Graves' hyperthyroidism.

CDR3 nucleotide sequence: TGTGCCAGCAGCTTATGGACAGACTACGAGCAGTACTTC. Its protein is CASSLWTDYEQYF. The V call is TRBV7-9, the J call TRBJ2-7, with a tentative D call TRBD1 (6 bases). Germline-derived CDR1 and CDR2 are SEHNR and FQNEAQ (reference sequence). CDR3 length: 13 amino acids. Trimming took 2 bases from V and 3 from J, leaving 8 bases between them.